The 26 T cell receptor beta chains below all came from one sample that was sequenced in a study of beta chain features in type 1 diabetes. What was sequenced were expressed TCRB transcripts, since all of the isolated RNA had been reverse transcribed. Sequencing was performed with immunoSEQ multiplex PCR; in TCRdb, only in-frame clones are kept and a portion is missing. The table has 860,000 or so clones, 17% seen once. Specimen: naive CD4+ T cells from blood. These receptor sequences come from a woman between 18 and 29 years old in good health.

The chain is built from TRBV5-1 and TRBJ2-7; D may be TRBD2 (5 bases). V was trimmed by 0 bases and J by 6 bases, leaving 7 bases between them. Looked up from germline, CDR1 is SGHRS and CDR2 is YFSETQ. The CDR3 sequence is 12 residues long. The CDR3 region is CASSLGGVEQYF. CDR3 in DNA: TGCGCCAGCAGCTTGGGGGGAGTCGAGCAGTACTTC.

Only a few counts were recorded for this clone. The rearrangement joins TRBV7-9 to TRBJ1-4; 8 bases agree with TRBD1. Germline loops: CDR1 SEHNR, CDR2 FQNEAQ (reference sequence). The CDR3 totals 16 residues. The ends lost 5 bases at V and 4 bases at J; junction bases unmatched: 9. CDR3 in amino acids: CASSPGQGAFNEKLFF. DNA for the CDR3: TGTGCCAGCAGCCCTGGTCAGGGGGCATTTAATGAAAAACTGTTTTTT.

The chain recombines TRBV7-9 with TRBJ2-1; 12 bases match TRBD2. The CDR3 length is 16 residues. Germline CDR1 is SEHNR and CDR2 is FQNEAQ (reference sequence). J lost 4 bases, V lost 6 bases, and 7 bases had no gene match. The CDR3, as DNA: TGTGCCAGCAGTTCCTGGACTAGCGGGGTTTACAATGAGCAGTTCTTC. This encodes CASSSWTSGVYNEQFF.

This clone was detected many times. The chain employs TRBV4-3 and TRBJ2-1, with 7 nucleotides matching TRBD2. With 4 bases clipped from V and 4 bases from J, the junction kept 7 bases outside the gene matches. In germline, CDR1 is LGHNA, CDR2 YSLEER. The CDR3 covers 15 residues. CDR3 sequence reads: CASSLYASGYNEQFF. The CDR3 bases are TGCGCCAGCAGCCTGTATGCTAGCGGATACAATGAGCAGTTCTTC.

The genes are TRBV10-3 and TRBJ2-4, with D tentatively TRBD2 (6 bases). Germline V CDR1 and CDR2: ENHRY, SYGVKD. Between the trimmed V and J ends, which lost 0 bases and 0 bases, there was a span of 15 bases. This CDR3 has 18 amino acids. CDR3 protein: CAISESGGATLAKNIQYF. The CDR3 DNA is TGTGCCATCAGTGAGTCTGGCGGGGCGACCCTAGCCAAAAACATTCAGTACTTC.

The chain employs TRBV7-9 and TRBJ1-1; 8 bases are a match to TRBD1. CDR1 is SEHNR and CDR2 is FQNEAQ in the germline V gene (reference sequence). The ends lost 1 base at V and 6 bases at J; junction bases unmatched: 7. This CDR3 contains 15 residues. The CDR3 here is CASSLGRQGSAEAFF. The CDR3 nucleotides read TGTGCCAGCAGCTTAGGCCGACAGGGGTCGGCTGAAGCTTTCTTT.

This chain connects TRBV5-4 to TRBJ1-1; D perhaps matches TRBD1 (5 bases). V lost 4 bases and J 8 bases, leaving 15 bases between the germline ends. Germline loops: CDR1 SGHNT, CDR2 YYREEE (reference sequence). CDR3 length: 13 amino acids. For the CDR3, the DNA is TGTGCCAGCAGCCAAGTAGTCCAGGGAGAAGCTTTCTTT. Protein sequence: CASSQVVQGEAFF.

This clone turned up a few times. The chain links TRBV7-9 to TRBJ2-1; 9 bases match TRBD2. The germline V gene has CDR1 SEHNR and CDR2 FQNEAQ (reference sequence). V shed 5 bases and J 6 bases; nucleotides not matched to a gene: 8. CDR3 length equals 15 residues. The CDR3 sequence: CASSPAGTSFNEQFF. CDR3 coding DNA: TGTGCCAGCAGCCCCGCCGGGACTAGCTTCAATGAGCAGTTCTTC. The complete variable domain, with remaining parts taken from reference TRBV7-9 and TRBJ2-1, reads DTGVSQNPRHKITKRGQNVTFRCDPISEHNRLYWYRQTLGQGPEFLTYFQNEAQLEKSRLLSDRFSAERPKGSFSTLEIQRTEQGDSAMYLCASSPAGTSFNEQFFGPGTRLTVL.

The chain couples TRBV6-1 to TRBJ1-5; TRBD1 might be the D (6 bases). Germline-derived CDR1 and CDR2 are MNHNS and SASEGT. The CDR3 is 15 residues long. V lost 7 bases to trimming and J lost 2 bases, with 15 bases between them. CDR3 in DNA: TGTGCCAGCAATTTACAGGGAAGGGGCAATCAGCCCCAGCATTTT. Translated, it gives CASNLQGRGNQPQHF.

J is TRBJ2-3 and V is TRBV28; a possible D gene is TRBD2 (6 bases). The CDR3 contains 14 residues. Trimming took 7 bases from V and 3 from J, leaving 14 bases between them. The germline V gene encodes CDR1 MDHEN and CDR2 SYDVKM. The CDR3 region is CASTVGGITDTQYF. In nucleotides, the CDR3 is TGTGCCAGCACGGTTGGGGGGATTACAGATACGCAGTATTTT.

The chain links TRBV7-8 to TRBJ2-3; D may correspond to TRBD1 or TRBD2 (5 bases each). This CDR3 has 17 amino acids. The ends were cut back, 2 bases at V and 10 bases at J, with 25 bases in the middle. Germline V gene sequence: CDR1 SGHVS, CDR2 FQNEAQ. CDR3 sequence (DNA): TGTGCCAGCAGCTTACAGAACCGGGACCCTCTCTCCATCCCGCAGTATTTT. Translated, it gives CASSLQNRDPLSIPQYF.

This clone was seen more than once but under ten times. This sample includes further DNA sequences coding for the same CDR3. This sequence joins TRBV18 and TRBJ2-2; D ambiguous. The CDR3 has 12 amino acids. The germline V gene encodes CDR1 KGHSH and CDR2 LQKENI. V gave up 2 bases and J gave up 3 bases, with 1 base separating them. The CDR3 is CASSPDTGELFF. In DNA, the CDR3 is TGTGCCAGCTCACCAGACACCGGGGAGCTGTTTTTT.

This rearrangement joins TRBV27 to TRBJ1-1; no reliable D call. The CDR3 spans 11 residues. Trimming took 4 bases from V and 10 from J, leaving 10 bases between them. Germline CDR1 and CDR2: MNHEY and SMNVEV (reference sequence). The CDR3 reads CASSSDAGAFF. Here the CDR3 DNA reads TGTGCCAGCAGTTCGGACGCGGGAGCTTTCTTT.

This clone showed up just a few times. The chain carries TRBV10-3 and TRBJ1-1; D is unresolved. Germline V gives CDR1 ENHRY, CDR2 SYGVKD. There are 14 residues in the CDR3. Trimming cost V 0 bases and J 3 bases, with 8 bases left between them. CDR3 bases: TGTGCCATCAGTGAGTCGACCCACTACACTGAAGCTTTCTTT. This gives the protein CAISESTHYTEAFF.

This sequence joins TRBV29-1 and TRBJ2-1; D not resolved. CDR3 length: 14 residues. Per germline, CDR1 SQVTM and CDR2 ANQGSEA. With 3 bases removed from V and 0 bases from J, the gap between germline ends came to 9 bases. The CDR3 DNA reads TGCAGCGTTGATTATCCGGACTCCTACAATGAGCAGTTCTTC. It codes for CSVDYPDSYNEQFF.

This clone has more than one count but fewer than ten. The chain has TRBV9 and TRBJ1-2, with 7 bases that match TRBD1. V lost 5 bases to trimming and J lost 7 bases; unmatched junction nucleotides: 5. The CDR3 has 12 amino acids. Germline V CDR1 and CDR2: SGDLS, YYNGEE. CDR3 in DNA: TGTGCCAGCAGAGACAGGGTGTTTGGCTACACCTTC. Translation gives CASRDRVFGYTF.

This clone appeared a few times. The chain has TRBV7-3 and TRBJ2-2; D unresolved. V lost 5 bases and J 7 bases, leaving 11 bases between the germline ends. The CDR3 spans 13 residues. Germline lookup yields CDR1 SGHTA and CDR2 FQGTGA. The CDR3 is CASSTNWGGELFF. CDR3 nucleotides: TGTGCCAGCAGCACGAATTGGGGCGGGGAGCTGTTTTTT.

The chain couples TRBV7-6 to TRBJ2-5; TRBD1 or TRBD2 may be the D gene (5 bases each). The CDR3 consists of 12 residues. The V and J ends lost 5 bases and 5 bases respectively, with 9 bases between them. Germline CDR1 reads SGHVS; CDR2 reads FNYEAQ. CDR3 region: CASSKWGETQYF. The CDR3 DNA reads TGTGCCAGCAGCAAATGGGGGGAGACCCAGTACTTC.

This chain connects TRBV2 to TRBJ1-3; D perhaps matches TRBD1 (5 bases). This CDR3 contains 14 residues. V lost 6 bases and J lost 2, with 11 bases in between. CDR1 is SNHLY, CDR2 FYNNEI, per germline. The CDR3 DNA follows: TGTGCCAGCAGCCCGGGGACGGCTGGAAACACCATATATTTT. Protein sequence: CASSPGTAGNTIYF. The full variable domain, its missing parts supplied by reference TRBV2 and TRBJ1-3, is EPEVTQTPSHQVTQMGQEVILRCVPISNHLYFYWYRQILGQKVEFLVSFYNNEISEKSEIFDDQFSVERPDGSNFTLKIRSTKLEDSAMYFCASSPGTAGNTIYFGEGSWLTVV.

The chain couples TRBV7-2 to TRBJ1-1, with D possibly TRBD1 on 5 matching bases. Trimming pared 3 bases from V and 3 bases from J, leaving 14 bases between. This CDR3 has 15 amino acids. CDR1 SGHTA and CDR2 FQGNSA come from the germline V gene. CDR3 DNA sequence: TGTGCCAGCAGCTTCATGGGGCTACGCGACACTGAAGCTTTCTTT. This gives the protein CASSFMGLRDTEAFF.

This chain joins TRBV7-9 and TRBJ2-1; D is ambiguous. Trimming removed 5 bases at V and 3 bases at J, with 11 bases between. The CDR3 consists of 14 residues. CDR1 is SEHNR and CDR2 is FQNEAQ in the germline V gene (reference sequence). The CDR3 spells CASSLYSLYNEQFF. DNA for the CDR3: TGTGCCAGCAGCCTGTATAGCCTCTACAATGAGCAGTTCTTC.

This clone was observed a few times. This CDR3 reads CSARRDQGETQYF. The CDR3 DNA is TGCAGCGCGCGCCGGGACCAGGGGGAGACCCAGTACTTC. The chain carries TRBV29-1 and TRBJ2-5; a possible D gene is TRBD1 (6 bases). Trimming took off 7 bases at V and 5 bases at J, with 17 bases between the two ends. Germline lookup yields CDR1 SQVTM and CDR2 ANQGSEA. The CDR3 contains 13 residues.

This clone has more than one count but fewer than ten. The V call is TRBV2, the J call TRBJ2-7; D unclear. The CDR3 length is 14 residues. V lost 4 bases and J 3 bases, leaving 13 bases between the germline ends. CDR1 SNHLY and CDR2 FYNNEI come from the germline V gene. The DNA of the CDR3 is TGTGCCAGCAGTGGATCATACACAAGCTACGAGCAGTACTTC. It codes for CASSGSYTSYEQYF.

The chain links TRBV5-1 to TRBJ2-5; D assignment may be TRBD1 or TRBD2 (5 bases each). The V and J ends lost 9 bases and 4 bases respectively, with 16 bases between them. CDR1 is SGHRS and CDR2 is YFSETQ in the germline V gene. CDR3 length: 13 residues. CDR3 coding DNA: TGCGCCACCTCTCTTCAGGGACGAGAGACCCAGTACTTC. This encodes CATSLQGRETQYF.

In its sample, this clone was seen once. The chain links TRBV5-4 to TRBJ2-7, with a tentative D call TRBD1 (6 bases). The CDR3 spans 18 residues. In germline, CDR1 is SGHNT, CDR2 YYREEE (reference sequence). The V end lost 0 bases, the J end lost 4 bases, and 23 bases lay between the germline ends. The CDR3 loop reads CASSLAGQRPQSGYEQYF. The CDR3 nucleotides read TGTGCCAGCAGCTTGGCGGGACAAAGGCCTCAAAGCGGATACGAGCAGTACTTC.

The chain carries TRBV6-5 and TRBJ2-5; D not resolved. Germline V gene lookup returns CDR1 MNHEY and CDR2 SVGAGI. The CDR3 is made up of 13 amino acids. V lost 0 bases and J lost 5, with 7 bases in between. CDR3 DNA sequence: TGTGCCAGCAGTTACTCGAACCGGGAGACCCAGTACTTC. Its protein product is CASSYSNRETQYF.